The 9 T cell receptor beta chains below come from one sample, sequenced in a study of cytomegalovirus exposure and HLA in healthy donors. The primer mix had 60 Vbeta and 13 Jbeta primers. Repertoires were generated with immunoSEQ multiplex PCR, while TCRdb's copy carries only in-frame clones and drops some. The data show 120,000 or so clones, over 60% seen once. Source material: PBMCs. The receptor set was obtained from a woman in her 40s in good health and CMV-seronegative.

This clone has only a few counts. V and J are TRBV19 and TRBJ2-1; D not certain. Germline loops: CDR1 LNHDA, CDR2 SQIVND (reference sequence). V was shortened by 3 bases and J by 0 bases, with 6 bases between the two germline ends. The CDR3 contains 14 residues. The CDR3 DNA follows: TGTGCCAGTAGTATGGGCCGCTCCTACAATGAGCAGTTCTTC. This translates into CASSMGRSYNEQFF.

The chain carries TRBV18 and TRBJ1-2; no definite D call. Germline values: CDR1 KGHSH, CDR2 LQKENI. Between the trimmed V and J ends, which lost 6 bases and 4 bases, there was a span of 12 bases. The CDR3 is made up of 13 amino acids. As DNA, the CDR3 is TGTGCCAGCTCCTACGACGGGATCTATGGCTACACCTTC. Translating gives CASSYDGIYGYTF.

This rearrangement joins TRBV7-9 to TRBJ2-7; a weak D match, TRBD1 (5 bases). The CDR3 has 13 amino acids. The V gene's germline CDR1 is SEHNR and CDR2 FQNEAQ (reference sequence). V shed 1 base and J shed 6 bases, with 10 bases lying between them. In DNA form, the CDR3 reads TGTGCCAGCAGCTTAGACGGCAGGGTCGAGCAGTACTTC. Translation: CASSLDGRVEQYF.

CDR3 nucleotide sequence: TGTGCCAGCAGTTCTCGTGGACTACACTACGAGCAGTACTTC. It encodes CASSSRGLHYEQYF. V and J are TRBV27 and TRBJ2-7, with D tentatively TRBD2 (6 bases). Germline CDR1 reads MNHEY; CDR2 reads SMNVEV (reference sequence). The CDR3 loop spans 14 amino acids. Trimming removed 4 bases at V and 3 bases at J, with 13 bases between.

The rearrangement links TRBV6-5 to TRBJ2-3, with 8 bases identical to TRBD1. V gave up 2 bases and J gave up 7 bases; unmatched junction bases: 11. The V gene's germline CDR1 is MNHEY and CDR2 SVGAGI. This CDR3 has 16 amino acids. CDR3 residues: CASSYQLAQGDYTQYF. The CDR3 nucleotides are TGTGCCAGCAGTTACCAACTGGCACAGGGGGACTATACGCAGTATTTT.

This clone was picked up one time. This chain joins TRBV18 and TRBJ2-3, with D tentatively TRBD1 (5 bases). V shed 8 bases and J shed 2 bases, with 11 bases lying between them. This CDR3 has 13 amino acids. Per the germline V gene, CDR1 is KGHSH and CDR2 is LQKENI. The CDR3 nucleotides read TGTGCCAGCGCCCGGACAACCACAGATACGCAGTATTTT. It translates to CASARTTTDTQYF.

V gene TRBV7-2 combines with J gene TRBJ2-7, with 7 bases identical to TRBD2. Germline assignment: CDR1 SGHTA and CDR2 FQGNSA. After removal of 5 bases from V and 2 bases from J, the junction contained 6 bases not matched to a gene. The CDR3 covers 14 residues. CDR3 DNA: TGTGCCAGCAGCCAGAGCGGGACCACCTACGAGCAGTACTTC. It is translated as CASSQSGTTYEQYF. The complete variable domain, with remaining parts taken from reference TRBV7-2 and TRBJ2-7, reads GAGVSQSPSNKVTEKGKDVELRCDPISGHTALYWYRQSLGQGLEFLIYFQGNSAPDKSGLPSDRFSAERTGGSVSTLTIQRTQQEDSAVYLCASSQSGTTYEQYFGPGTRLTVT.

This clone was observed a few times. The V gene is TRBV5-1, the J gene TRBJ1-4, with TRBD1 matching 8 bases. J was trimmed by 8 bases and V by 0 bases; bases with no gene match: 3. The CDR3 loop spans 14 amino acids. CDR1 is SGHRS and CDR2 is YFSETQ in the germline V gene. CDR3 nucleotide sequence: TGCGCCAGCAGCTTGGGGACAGGGCGGGAAAAACTGTTTTTT. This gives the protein CASSLGTGREKLFF.

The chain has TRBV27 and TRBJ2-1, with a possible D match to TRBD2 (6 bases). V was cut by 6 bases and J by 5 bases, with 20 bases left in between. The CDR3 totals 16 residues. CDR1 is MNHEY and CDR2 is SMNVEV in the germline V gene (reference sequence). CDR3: CASRIQAEGRNNEQFF. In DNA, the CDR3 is TGTGCCAGCAGAATACAGGCGGAGGGCCGGAACAATGAGCAGTTCTTC.